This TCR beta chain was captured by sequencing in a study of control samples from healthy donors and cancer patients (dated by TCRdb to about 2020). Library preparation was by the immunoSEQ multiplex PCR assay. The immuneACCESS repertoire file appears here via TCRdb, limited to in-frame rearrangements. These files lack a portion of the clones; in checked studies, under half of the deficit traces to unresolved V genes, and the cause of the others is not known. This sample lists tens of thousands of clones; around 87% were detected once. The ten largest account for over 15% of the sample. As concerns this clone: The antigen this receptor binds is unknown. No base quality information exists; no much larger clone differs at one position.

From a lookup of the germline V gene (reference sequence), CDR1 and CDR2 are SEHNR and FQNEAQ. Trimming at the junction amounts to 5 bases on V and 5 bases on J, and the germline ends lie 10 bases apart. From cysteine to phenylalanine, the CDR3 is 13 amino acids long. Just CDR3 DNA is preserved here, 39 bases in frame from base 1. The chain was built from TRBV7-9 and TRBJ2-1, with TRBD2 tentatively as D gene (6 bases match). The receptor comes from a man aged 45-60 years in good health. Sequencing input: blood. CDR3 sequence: CASSLSGHNEQFF. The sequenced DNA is TGTGCCAGCAGCCTTAGCGGTCACAATGAGCAGTTCTTC.